The sequence of this TCR beta chain was determined in a study of cytomegalovirus exposure and HLA in healthy donors. As for this clone: No antigen is known for it.

Only in-frame clones appear in the TCRdb table, and some are missing; sequencing was by immunoSEQ multiplex PCR. The repertoire consists of around 150,000 clones, with roughly 96% occurring once and the leading ten covering 0.89%. Study-wide results and limits: The study put around 180 TCR beta chains on its list as cytomegalovirus-associated.

This clonotype originated in a woman aged 18-29 years in good health and CMV-seronegative. The sample comprised PBMCs.

CDR3 sequence reads: CASSPRTSGGNEQFF. CDR3 bases: TGTGCCAGCAGCCCCCGGACTAGCGGGGGTAATGAGCAGTTCTTC. The rearrangement links TRBV9 to TRBJ2-1; TRBD2 aligns across 13 bases. V lost 4 bases, J lost 7 bases, and 5 bases stayed unmatched. The CDR3 is 15 residues long. Per the germline V gene, CDR1 is SGDLS and CDR2 is YYNGEE.